Presented here are 12 T cell receptor beta chains from one specimen sequenced in a study of CD8 T cells in Susac syndrome. With random hexamers, reverse transcription was performed on about 0.5 to 1 ug of RNA. TCRdb reprocessed the immunoSEQ multiplex PCR reads via MiXCR and lists one record per CDR3 protein. The sample holds approximately 300,000 distinct CDR3 sequences, approximately 90% seen once. Sequencing was performed on CD8+ T cells from PBMCs. These receptors all stem from a human donor with multiple sclerosis.

V is TRBV6-1 and J is TRBJ2-1, with D hard to call. The CDR3 is made up of 15 amino acids. Trimming removed 0 bases from V and 9 bases from J, with 15 bases in between. Per the germline V gene, CDR1 is MNHNS and CDR2 is SASEGT. The chain's CDR3 is CASSEAALSTGEQFF. The CDR3 region has the DNA TGTGCCAGCAGTGAAGCGGCCCTATCGACGGGTGAGCAGTTCTTC.

This chain joins TRBV28 and TRBJ2-1; D call uncertain. Per germline, CDR1 MDHEN and CDR2 SYDVKM. The CDR3 length is 13 residues. The V and J ends lost 2 bases and 13 bases respectively, with 15 bases between them. The CDR3 region is CASSLRLGPRQFF. CDR3 DNA: TGTGCCAGCAGTTTACGGTTAGGGCCCCGTCAGTTCTTC.

The rearrangement uses TRBV30 and TRBJ1-1; D not resolved. With 0 bases removed from V and 2 bases from J, the gap between germline ends came to 7 bases. The germline gives CDR1 GTSNPN, CDR2 SVGIG (reference sequence). This CDR3 comprises 13 residues. The DNA of the CDR3 is TGTGCCTGGAGTGTACTCAGCAACACTGAAGCTTTCTTT. It specifies CAWSVLSNTEAFF.

The genes are TRBV24-1 and TRBJ2-1, with 10 bases matching TRBD2. With V trimmed by 4 bases and J by 2 bases, 7 bases remained unmatched. The germline V gene encodes CDR1 KGHDR and CDR2 SFDVKD. The CDR3 spans 17 residues. The CDR3 loop reads CATSDSLAGETYNEQFF. The CDR3 coding sequence is TGTGCCACCAGTGACTCCCTAGCGGGGGAGACCTACAATGAGCAGTTCTTC.

J is TRBJ1-1 and V is TRBV4-1, with D perhaps TRBD1 (5 bases). The V end lost 3 bases, the J end lost 8 bases, and 16 bases lay between the germline ends. Germline CDR1 and CDR2: MGHRA and YSYEKL. The CDR3 covers 14 residues. CDR3 DNA sequence: TGCGCCAGCAGCCAGGGGGGTTGGAATTTAGAAGCTTTCTTT. It codes for CASSQGGWNLEAFF.

The V gene is TRBV30, the J gene TRBJ1-4, with 8 bases that match TRBD1. V was clipped by 5 bases and J by 8 bases; unmatched bases: 7. Germline CDR1 GTSNPN, CDR2 SVGIG (reference sequence). There are 13 residues in the CDR3. CDR3 nucleotide sequence: TGTGCCTGGGCGCCAGGGGGCAGCGAAAAACTGTTTTTT. The encoded protein is CAWAPGGSEKLFF.

V gene TRBV20-1 combines with J gene TRBJ1-5; D may be TRBD1 (5 bases). Germline CDR1 reads DFQATT; CDR2 reads SNEGSKA (reference sequence). The CDR3 runs to 14 residues. Trimming shortened V by 3 bases and J by 3 bases, and 12 bases separated the two germline ends. In DNA form, the CDR3 reads TGCAGTGCTAGTCCCCGACAGATCAATCAGCCCCAGCATTTT. Translated, it gives CSASPRQINQPQHF.

The chain has TRBV12-3 or TRBV12-4 and TRBJ2-7; D not certain. This CDR3 contains 15 residues. V was clipped by 0 bases and J by 4 bases, with 13 bases between them. CDR3 protein: CASSLAPPWQYEQYF. The CDR3 DNA reads as TGTGCCAGCAGTTTAGCGCCTCCTTGGCAATACGAGCAGTACTTC.

This chain connects TRBV2 to TRBJ2-3; no definite D call. The CDR3 length is 13 residues. Between the trimmed V and J ends, which lost 8 bases and 0 bases, there was a span of 9 bases. Looked up from germline, CDR1 is SNHLY and CDR2 is FYNNEI. CDR3 nucleotides: TGTGCCAGCGCCGTTGGTAGCACAGATACGCAGTATTTT. Protein: CASAVGSTDTQYF.

The chain has TRBV4-1 and TRBJ1-5; D gene ambiguous. The CDR3 loop spans 13 amino acids. CDR1 is MGHRA, CDR2 YSYEKL, per germline. V lost 3 bases, J lost 10 bases, and 13 bases lay in between. CDR3 residues: CASSQAPSQPQHF. The CDR3 DNA follows: TGCGCCAGCAGCCAGGCCCCGAGCCAACCCCAGCATTTT.

The DNA for the CDR3 is TGTGCCAGTAGTGCGGGACAGAAGAATCAGCCCCAGCATTTT. It yields the protein CASSAGQKNQPQHF. The chain joins TRBV19 to TRBJ1-5; 7 bases are a match to TRBD1. V shed 5 bases, J shed 4 bases, and the junction held 5 bases outside the gene matches. The CDR3 runs 14 residues. Germline assignment: CDR1 LNHDA and CDR2 SQIVND (reference sequence). Variable domain in full (rest from reference TRBV19 and TRBJ1-5): DGGITQSPKYLFRKEGQNVTLSCEQNLNHDAMYWYRQDPGQGLRLIYYSQIVNDFQKGDIAEGYSVSREKKESFPLTVTSAQKNPTAFYLCASSAGQKNQPQHFGDGTRLSIL.

This chain connects TRBV27 to TRBJ2-7, with 8 bases identical to TRBD1. The ends lost 5 bases at V and 6 bases at J; junction bases unmatched: 12. Germline CDR1 and CDR2: MNHEY and SMNVEV (reference sequence). This CDR3 spans 15 amino acids. The CDR3 DNA follows: TGTGCCAGCAGTCCTTGGACAGGGCGACTCTTCGAGCAGTACTTC. It specifies CASSPWTGRLFEQYF.